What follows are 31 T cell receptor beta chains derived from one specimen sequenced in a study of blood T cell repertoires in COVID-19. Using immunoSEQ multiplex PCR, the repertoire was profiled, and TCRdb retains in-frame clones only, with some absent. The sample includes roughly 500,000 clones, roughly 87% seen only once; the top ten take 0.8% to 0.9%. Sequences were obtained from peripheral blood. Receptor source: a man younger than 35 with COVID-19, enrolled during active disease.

CDR3 loop: CASSLSGPYGYTF. The CDR3 region has the DNA TGTGCCAGCAGTTTATCCGGTCCCTATGGCTACACCTTC. The chain uses TRBV28 and TRBJ1-2; D not certain. Deletions cut 1 base from V and 4 bases from J, with 7 bases between. Germline V gene sequence: CDR1 MDHEN, CDR2 SYDVKM. The CDR3 runs to 13 residues.

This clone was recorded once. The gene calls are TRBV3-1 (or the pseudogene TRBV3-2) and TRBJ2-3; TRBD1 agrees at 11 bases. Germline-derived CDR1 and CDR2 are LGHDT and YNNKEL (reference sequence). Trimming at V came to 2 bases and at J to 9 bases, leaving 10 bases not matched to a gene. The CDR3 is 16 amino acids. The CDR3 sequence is CASSQNLGQGARTQYF. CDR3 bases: TGTGCCAGCAGCCAAAACTTAGGACAGGGGGCGCGGACGCAGTATTTT.

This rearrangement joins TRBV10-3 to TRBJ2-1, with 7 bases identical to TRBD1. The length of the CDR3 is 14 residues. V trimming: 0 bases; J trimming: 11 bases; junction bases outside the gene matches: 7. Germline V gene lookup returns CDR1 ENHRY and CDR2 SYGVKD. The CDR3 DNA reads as TGTGCCATCAGTGAGTCTGGACAGGCAATGAAGCAGTTCTTC. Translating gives CAISESGQAMKQFF.

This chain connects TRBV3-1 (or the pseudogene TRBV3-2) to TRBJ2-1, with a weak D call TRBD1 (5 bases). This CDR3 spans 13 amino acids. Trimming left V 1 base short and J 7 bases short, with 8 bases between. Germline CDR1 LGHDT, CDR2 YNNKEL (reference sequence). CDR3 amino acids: CASSQVNRNEQFF. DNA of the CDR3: TGTGCCAGCAGCCAAGTCAACAGGAATGAGCAGTTCTTC.

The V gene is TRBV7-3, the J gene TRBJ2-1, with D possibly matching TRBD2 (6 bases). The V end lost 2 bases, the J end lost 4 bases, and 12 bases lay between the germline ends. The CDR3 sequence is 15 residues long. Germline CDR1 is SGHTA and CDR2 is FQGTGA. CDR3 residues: CASSLGGNRYNEQFF. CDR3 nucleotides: TGTGCCAGCAGCTTAGGCGGGAACCGTTACAATGAGCAGTTCTTC. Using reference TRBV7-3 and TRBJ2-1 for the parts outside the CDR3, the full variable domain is GAGVSQTPSNKVTEKGKYVELRCDPISGHTALYWYRQSLGQGPEFLIYFQGTGAADDSGLPNDRFFAVRPEGSVSTLKIQRTERGDSAVYLCASSLGGNRYNEQFFGPGTRLTVL.

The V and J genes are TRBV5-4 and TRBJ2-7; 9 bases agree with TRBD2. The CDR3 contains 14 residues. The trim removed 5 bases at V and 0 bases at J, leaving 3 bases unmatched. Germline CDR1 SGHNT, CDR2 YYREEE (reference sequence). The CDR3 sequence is CASSSGLASYEQYF. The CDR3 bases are TGTGCCAGCAGTTCGGGACTAGCCTCCTACGAGCAGTACTTC.

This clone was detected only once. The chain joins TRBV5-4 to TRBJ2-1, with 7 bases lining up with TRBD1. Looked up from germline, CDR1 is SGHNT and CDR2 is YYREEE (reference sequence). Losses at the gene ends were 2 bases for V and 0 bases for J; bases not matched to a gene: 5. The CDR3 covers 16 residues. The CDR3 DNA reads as TGTGCCAGCAGCTTCCAGGGGGTGAGCTCCTACAATGAGCAGTTCTTC. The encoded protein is CASSFQGVSSYNEQFF.

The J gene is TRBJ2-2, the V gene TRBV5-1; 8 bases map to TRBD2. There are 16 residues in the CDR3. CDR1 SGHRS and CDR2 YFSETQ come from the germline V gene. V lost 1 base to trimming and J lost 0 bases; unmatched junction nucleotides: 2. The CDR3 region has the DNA TGCGCCAGCAGCTTGCAGGGACTAGCGAACACCGGGGAGCTGTTTTTT. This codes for CASSLQGLANTGELFF.

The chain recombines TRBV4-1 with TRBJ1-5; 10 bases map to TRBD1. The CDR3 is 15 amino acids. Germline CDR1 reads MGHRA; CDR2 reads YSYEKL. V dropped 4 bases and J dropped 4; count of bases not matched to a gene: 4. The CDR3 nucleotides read TGCGCCAGCAGCCTCGGACAGGGGGGAAATCAGCCCCAGCATTTT. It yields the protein CASSLGQGGNQPQHF.

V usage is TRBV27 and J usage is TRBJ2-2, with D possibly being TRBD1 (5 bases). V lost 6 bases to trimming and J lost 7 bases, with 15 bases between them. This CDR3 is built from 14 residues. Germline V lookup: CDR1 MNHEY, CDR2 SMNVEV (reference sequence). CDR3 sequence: CASSQGAGYGELFF. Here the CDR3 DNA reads TGTGCCAGCAGCCAAGGGGCTGGGTACGGGGAGCTGTTTTTT.

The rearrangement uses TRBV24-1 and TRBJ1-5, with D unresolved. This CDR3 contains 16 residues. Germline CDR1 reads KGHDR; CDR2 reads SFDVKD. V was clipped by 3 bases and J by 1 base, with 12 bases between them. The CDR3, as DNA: TGTGCCACCAGTGATGCGACCCGCGGGAGCAATCAGCCCCAGCATTTT. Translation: CATSDATRGSNQPQHF.

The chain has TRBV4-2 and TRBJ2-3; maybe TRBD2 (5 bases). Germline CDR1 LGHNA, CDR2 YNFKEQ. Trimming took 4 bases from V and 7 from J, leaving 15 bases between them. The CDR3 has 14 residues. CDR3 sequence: CASSPGEKLYTQYF. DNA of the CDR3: TGTGCCAGCAGCCCCGGGGAGAAGTTGTATACGCAGTATTTT.

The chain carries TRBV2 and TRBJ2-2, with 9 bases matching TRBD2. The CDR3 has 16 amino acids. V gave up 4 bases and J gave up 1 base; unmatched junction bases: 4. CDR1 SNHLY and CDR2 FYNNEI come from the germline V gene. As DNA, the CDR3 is TGTGCCAGCAGTGGGCTAGCGGGGATGAACACCGGGGAGCTGTTTTTT. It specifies CASSGLAGMNTGELFF.

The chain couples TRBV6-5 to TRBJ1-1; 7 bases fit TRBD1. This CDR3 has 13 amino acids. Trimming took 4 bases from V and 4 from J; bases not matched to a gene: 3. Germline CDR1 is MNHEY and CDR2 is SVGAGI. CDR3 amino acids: CASSSQGSTEAFF. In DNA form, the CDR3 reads TGTGCCAGCAGTTCACAGGGGAGCACTGAAGCTTTCTTT.

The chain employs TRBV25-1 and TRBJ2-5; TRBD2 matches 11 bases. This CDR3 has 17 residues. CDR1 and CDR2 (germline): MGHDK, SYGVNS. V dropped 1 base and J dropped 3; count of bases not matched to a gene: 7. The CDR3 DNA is TGTGCCAGCAGTGAATCCGGACTAGCGGGTTTGGAAGAGACCCAGTACTTC. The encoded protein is CASSESGLAGLEETQYF.

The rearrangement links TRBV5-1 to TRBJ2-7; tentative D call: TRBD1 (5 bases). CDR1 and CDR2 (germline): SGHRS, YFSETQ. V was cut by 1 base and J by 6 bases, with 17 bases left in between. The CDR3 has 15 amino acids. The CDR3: CASSLNAGKPREQYF. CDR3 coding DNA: TGCGCCAGCAGCTTGAACGCAGGGAAACCCCGCGAGCAGTACTTC.

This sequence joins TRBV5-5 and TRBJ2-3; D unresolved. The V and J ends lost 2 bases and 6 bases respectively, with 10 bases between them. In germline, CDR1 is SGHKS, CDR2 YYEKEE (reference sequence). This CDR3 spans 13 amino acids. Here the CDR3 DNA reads TGTGCCAGCAGCTTCGGCCCCAGGGATACGCAGTATTTT. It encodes CASSFGPRDTQYF.

In DNA, the CDR3 is TGTGCCACCAGTGACGCCGGGACAGGAAGGCTGGGGAATGAGCAGTTCTTC. Protein sequence: CATSDAGTGRLGNEQFF. The chain recombines TRBV24-1 with TRBJ2-1; 8 nucleotides match TRBD1. There are 17 residues in the CDR3. Trimming cost V 4 bases and J 7 bases; bases outside gene matches: 14. CDR1 and CDR2 from the germline V gene are KGHDR and SFDVKD.

CDR3 in DNA: TGTGCCAGCAGCCCTAATGGGAGGGAGGGCCGACCTGAGCAGTTCTTC. This encodes CASSPNGREGRPEQFF. The chain has TRBV13 and TRBJ2-1, with TRBD2 matching 7 bases. The CDR3 has 16 residues. The junction had 16 bases not matched to a gene; V was cut back by 5 bases and J by 9 bases. Germline CDR1 reads PRHDT; CDR2 reads FYEKMQ (reference sequence).

CDR3 loop: CASSLDGDSSSYEQYF. CDR3 nucleotides: TGTGCCAGCAGCTTAGATGGGGACTCAAGCTCCTACGAGCAGTACTTC. The chain joins TRBV11-2 to TRBJ2-7, with a weak D call TRBD2 (6 bases). This CDR3 region has 16 residues. V shed 0 bases and J shed 0 bases, with 12 bases lying between them. The germline V gene has CDR1 SGHAT and CDR2 FQNNGV.

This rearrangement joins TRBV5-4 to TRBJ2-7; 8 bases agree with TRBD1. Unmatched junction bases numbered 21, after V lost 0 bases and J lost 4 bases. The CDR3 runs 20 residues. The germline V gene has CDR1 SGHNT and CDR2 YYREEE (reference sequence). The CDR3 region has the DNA TGTGCCAGCAGCTTGGCGTCTCCAGGGGGCGTACGAAGACCGGTGTACGAGCAGTACTTC. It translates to CASSLASPGGVRRPVYEQYF.

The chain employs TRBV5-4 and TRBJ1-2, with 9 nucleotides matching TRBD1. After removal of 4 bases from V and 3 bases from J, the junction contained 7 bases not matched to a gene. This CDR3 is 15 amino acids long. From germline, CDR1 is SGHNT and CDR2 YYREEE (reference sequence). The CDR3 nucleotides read TGTGCCAGCAGCCCTCCGGGACAGGGCCACTATGGCTACACCTTC. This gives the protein CASSPPGQGHYGYTF.

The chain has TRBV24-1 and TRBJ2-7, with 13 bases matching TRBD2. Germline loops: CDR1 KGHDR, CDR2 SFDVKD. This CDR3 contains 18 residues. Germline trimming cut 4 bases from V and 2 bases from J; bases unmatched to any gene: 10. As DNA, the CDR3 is TGTGCCACCAGTGACCAGACTAGCGGGGGGAACGGGACCTACGAGCAGTACTTC. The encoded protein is CATSDQTSGGNGTYEQYF.

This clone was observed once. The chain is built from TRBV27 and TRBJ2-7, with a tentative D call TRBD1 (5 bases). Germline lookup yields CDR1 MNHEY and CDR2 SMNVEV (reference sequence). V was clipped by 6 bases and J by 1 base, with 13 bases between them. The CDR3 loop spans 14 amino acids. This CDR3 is CASSKTTESYEQYF. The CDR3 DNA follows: TGTGCCAGCAGCAAGACGACAGAATCCTACGAGCAGTACTTC.

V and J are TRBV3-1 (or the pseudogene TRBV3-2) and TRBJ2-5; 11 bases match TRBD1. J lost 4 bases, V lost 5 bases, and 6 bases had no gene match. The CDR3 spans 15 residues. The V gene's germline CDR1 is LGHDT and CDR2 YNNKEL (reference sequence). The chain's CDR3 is CASSYGQGAGETQYF. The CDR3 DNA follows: TGTGCCAGCAGCTATGGACAGGGGGCAGGAGAGACCCAGTACTTC.

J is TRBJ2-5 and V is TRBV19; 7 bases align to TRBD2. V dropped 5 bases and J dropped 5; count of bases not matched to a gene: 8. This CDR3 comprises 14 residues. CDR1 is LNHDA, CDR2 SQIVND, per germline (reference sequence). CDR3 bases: TGTGCCAGTAGTTCTTCCGGGACTACCGAGACCCAGTACTTC. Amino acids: CASSSSGTTETQYF. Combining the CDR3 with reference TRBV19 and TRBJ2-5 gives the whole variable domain DGGITQSPKYLFRKEGQNVTLSCEQNLNHDAMYWYRQDPGQGLRLIYYSQIVNDFQKGDIAEGYSVSREKKESFPLTVTSAQKNPTAFYLCASSSSGTTETQYFGPGTRLLVL.

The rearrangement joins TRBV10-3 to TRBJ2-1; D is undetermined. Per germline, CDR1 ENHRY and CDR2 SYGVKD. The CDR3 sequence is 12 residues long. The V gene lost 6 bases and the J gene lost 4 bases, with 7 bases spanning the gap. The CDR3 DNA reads TGTGCCATCAGCGGGTCTTACAATGAGCAGTTCTTC. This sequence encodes CAISGSYNEQFF.

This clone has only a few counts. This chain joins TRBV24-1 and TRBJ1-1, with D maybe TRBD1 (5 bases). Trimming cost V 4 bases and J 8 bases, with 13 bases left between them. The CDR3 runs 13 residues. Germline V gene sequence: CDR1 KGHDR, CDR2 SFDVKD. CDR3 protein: CATSEGPGGEAFF. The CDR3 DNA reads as TGTGCCACCAGTGAGGGCCCTGGGGGGGAAGCTTTCTTT.

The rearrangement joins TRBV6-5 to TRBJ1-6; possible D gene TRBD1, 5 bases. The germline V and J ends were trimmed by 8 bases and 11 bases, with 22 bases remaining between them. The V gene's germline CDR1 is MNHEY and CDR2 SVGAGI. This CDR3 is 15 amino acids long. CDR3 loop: CASGYSSGVEAPLHF. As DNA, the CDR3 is TGTGCCAGCGGCTACTCCTCGGGGGTTGAAGCACCCCTCCACTTT.

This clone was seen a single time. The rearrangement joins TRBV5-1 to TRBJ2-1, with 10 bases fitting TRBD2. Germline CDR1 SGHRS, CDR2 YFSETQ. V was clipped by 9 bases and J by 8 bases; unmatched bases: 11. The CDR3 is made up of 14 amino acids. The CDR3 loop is CATTRTSGTHEQFF. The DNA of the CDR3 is TGCGCCACCACGAGAACTAGCGGGACACATGAGCAGTTCTTC.

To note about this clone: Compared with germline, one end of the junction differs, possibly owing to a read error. The CDR3 DNA follows: TGTGCCAGCAGCCTAGCCCGGACAGGGAATCAGCCCCAGCATTTT. Translated, it gives CASSLARTGNQPQHF. V and J are TRBV7-9 and TRBJ1-5, with 8 nucleotides matching TRBD1. The CDR3 covers 15 residues. Germline CDR1 SEHNR, CDR2 FQNEAQ (reference sequence).